The 22 T cell receptor beta chains below were found in one sample sequenced in a study of blood T cell repertoires in COVID-19 (TCRdb year 2020). To prepare the library, the immunoSEQ multiplex PCR assay was applied. Entries here come from immuneACCESS through TCRdb and include only in-frame sequences with V and J called. Some clones fail to appear in such tables; in the studies checked, an unresolved V gene covers under half of the shortfall, and the cause of the remainder is unknown. For this sample the table gives around 400,000 clones, of which around 87% were detected only once. Clones ranked in the top ten supply roughly 2.1% of the sample. Sample: peripheral blood. These receptor sequences come from a woman aged 55-75 years with COVID-19, enrolled during active disease.

The J gene is TRBJ2-2, the V gene TRBV7-9; 9 bases fit TRBD1. CDR3 length: 16 residues. Per germline, CDR1 SEHNR and CDR2 FQNEAQ (reference sequence). V shed 5 bases, J shed 1 base, and the junction held 5 bases outside the gene matches. This chain's CDR3 is CASSNGQGLNTGELFF. The DNA for the CDR3 is TGTGCCAGCAGCAACGGACAGGGGTTGAACACCGGGGAGCTGTTTTTT.

The rearrangement uses TRBV10-3 and TRBJ2-3; tentative D call: TRBD2 (6 bases). This CDR3 has 13 residues. Germline CDR1 is ENHRY and CDR2 is SYGVKD. V shed 0 bases and J shed 6 bases, with 7 bases lying between them. The chain's CDR3 is CAISESSGDTQYF. CDR3 coding DNA: TGTGCCATCAGTGAGTCGAGCGGGGATACGCAGTATTTT.

V and J are TRBV7-9 and TRBJ1-1; no clear D. V lost 2 bases, J lost 0 bases, and 7 bases lay in between. Germline CDR1 is SEHNR and CDR2 is FQNEAQ (reference sequence). This CDR3 has 14 residues. In DNA form, the CDR3 reads TGTGCCAGCAGCTTAACAGAGTTGAACACTGAAGCTTTCTTT. This translates into CASSLTELNTEAFF.

This clone was observed a few times. This chain links TRBV6-5 with TRBJ1-2; 8 bases line up with TRBD1. This CDR3 has 15 amino acids. Trimming removed 4 bases from V and 5 bases from J; junction bases left unmatched: 9. Germline V gene sequence: CDR1 MNHEY, CDR2 SVGAGI. The CDR3 bases are TGTGCCAGCAGTTTCCAGGGGACAGGTGCTTATGGCTACACCTTC. Its protein product is CASSFQGTGAYGYTF.

The chain joins TRBV6-5 to TRBJ1-5; D unclear. Germline V lookup: CDR1 MNHEY, CDR2 SVGAGI. The V end lost 0 bases, the J end lost 2 bases, and 8 bases lay between the germline ends. The CDR3 covers 15 residues. In DNA, the CDR3 is TGTGCCAGCAGTTACTCAGGGAGCGGCAATCAGCCCCAGCATTTT. It is translated as CASSYSGSGNQPQHF.

This clone has just a few counts. The gene calls are TRBV19 and TRBJ1-2; TRBD1 matches 7 bases. CDR1 and CDR2 (germline): LNHDA, SQIVND (reference sequence). The CDR3 length is 13 residues. Trimming removed 8 bases from V and 5 bases from J; junction bases left unmatched: 8. CDR3 coding DNA: TGTGCCAGTGGAACAGGGGCGGGTTATGGCTACACCTTC. Amino acid sequence: CASGTGAGYGYTF.

The table lists this clone with many counts. The gene calls are TRBV20-1 and TRBJ2-7, with D unresolved. Trimming removed 3 bases from V and 2 bases from J, with 8 bases in between. The CDR3 contains 12 residues. Germline values: CDR1 DFQATT, CDR2 SNEGSKA (reference sequence). The CDR3 spells CSASSPTYEQYF. The CDR3 DNA sequence: TGCAGTGCTAGTTCCCCCACCTACGAGCAGTACTTC.

The genes are TRBV28 and TRBJ2-7, with 7 bases matching TRBD1. The trim removed 5 bases at V and 0 bases at J, leaving 7 bases unmatched. This CDR3 is built from 15 residues. CDR1 MDHEN and CDR2 SYDVKM come from the germline V gene. CDR3 coding DNA: TGTGCCAGCAGTCCCGGGACAGTGAGCTCCTACGAGCAGTACTTC. Translation gives CASSPGTVSSYEQYF.

This chain uses TRBV27 with TRBJ2-5, with TRBD2 matching 12 bases. The CDR3 is 15 amino acids. The junction had 11 bases not matched to a gene; V was cut back by 10 bases and J by 5 bases. CDR1 and CDR2 from the germline V gene are MNHEY and SMNVEV (reference sequence). The CDR3 DNA reads TGTGCCACTACGACTAGCGGGGGCCGTGGGGAGACCCAGTACTTC. Amino acids: CATTTSGGRGETQYF.

The V gene is TRBV9, the J gene TRBJ1-2; D may be TRBD1 (5 bases). V lost 4 bases and J lost 4, with 14 bases in between. The CDR3 loop spans 14 amino acids. Per germline, CDR1 SGDLS and CDR2 YYNGEE. CDR3 loop: CASSLGHAGYGYTF. The CDR3 DNA sequence: TGTGCCAGCAGCCTAGGACACGCCGGCTATGGCTACACCTTC.

The CDR3 bases are TGTGCCTGGAGAAACAGGGGAGGTGAAAAACTGTTTTTT. Residues: CAWRNRGGEKLFF. The J gene is TRBJ1-4, the V gene TRBV30; 7 nucleotides align to TRBD1. Germline CDR1 reads GTSNPN; CDR2 reads SVGIG (reference sequence). The CDR3 consists of 13 residues. V lost 3 bases to trimming and J lost 7 bases; unmatched junction nucleotides: 5.

The rearrangement joins TRBV5-1 to TRBJ2-7, with 9 bases lining up with TRBD1. This CDR3 region has 16 residues. V shed 4 bases and J 4 bases; nucleotides not matched to a gene: 12. Germline V gives CDR1 SGHRS, CDR2 YFSETQ. The CDR3 nucleotides are TGCGCCAGCAGCCGCTCCCCGGGACAGGGAGAATACGAGCAGTACTTC. It encodes CASSRSPGQGEYEQYF.

This rearrangement joins TRBV19 to TRBJ2-7, with 7 nucleotides matching TRBD2. The CDR3 loop spans 14 amino acids. CDR1 and CDR2 (germline): LNHDA, SQIVND (reference sequence). V was clipped by 5 bases and J by 2 bases; unmatched bases: 6. Here the CDR3 reads CASSLRREAYEQYF. As DNA, the CDR3 is TGTGCCAGTAGTCTGCGACGGGAGGCCTACGAGCAGTACTTC.

The CDR3 is CASSPPTGAMYEQYF. CDR3 in DNA: TGTGCCAGCAGCCCCCCGACAGGGGCGATGTACGAGCAGTACTTC. J is TRBJ2-7 and V is TRBV7-9; TRBD1 agrees at 8 bases. This CDR3 spans 15 amino acids. J gave up 4 bases and V 5 bases, and 10 bases lay outside the gene matches. Germline CDR1 is SEHNR and CDR2 is FQNEAQ (reference sequence).

On this clone: Other DNA sequences in this sample translate to the same CDR3. This sequence joins TRBV6-5 and TRBJ2-3; D not resolved. Germline V CDR1 and CDR2: MNHEY, SVGAGI. The CDR3 has 11 amino acids. V was clipped by 5 bases and J by 4 bases, with 4 bases between them. CDR3 region: CASSSADTQYF. The CDR3 DNA is TGTGCCAGCAGTAGCGCAGATACGCAGTATTTT.

A single count supports this clone. V is TRBV18 and J is TRBJ1-1, with 7 bases identical to TRBD1. This CDR3 is 14 amino acids long. Germline-derived CDR1 and CDR2 are KGHSH and LQKENI. Trimming removed 2 bases from V and 4 bases from J; junction bases left unmatched: 4. CDR3 nucleotides: TGTGCCAGCTCACCAAAGGGGGCGTCCACTGAAGCTTTCTTT. Amino acid sequence: CASSPKGASTEAFF.

The rearrangement links TRBV7-3 to TRBJ2-7; 7 bases fit TRBD1. The CDR3 sequence is 14 residues long. Germline V gene sequence: CDR1 SGHTA, CDR2 FQGTGA. Trimming at V came to 4 bases and at J to 2 bases, leaving 5 bases not matched to a gene. CDR3 DNA: TGTGCCAGCAGCTATTCCGGGACAGCCTACGAGCAGTACTTC. It encodes CASSYSGTAYEQYF.

The CDR3 DNA follows: TGTGCCAGCAGCTACGGACAGGGGACGAGTGGCTACACCTTC. Amino acid sequence: CASSYGQGTSGYTF. The V and J genes are TRBV5-6 and TRBJ1-2; 9 bases fit TRBD1. Germline V gene data show CDR1 as SGHDT and CDR2 as YYEEEE. This CDR3 has 14 residues. Germline trimming cut 3 bases from V and 7 bases from J; bases unmatched to any gene: 7.

The rearrangement uses TRBV19 and TRBJ1-5; 9 nucleotides line up with TRBD1. This CDR3 has 16 amino acids. Germline trimming cut 3 bases from V and 6 bases from J; bases unmatched to any gene: 9. Germline assignment: CDR1 LNHDA and CDR2 SQIVND (reference sequence). CDR3 residues: CASSIRGQGDRQPQHF. CDR3 nucleotides: TGTGCCAGTAGTATCAGGGGACAGGGAGATCGTCAGCCCCAGCATTTT.

This chain joins TRBV28 and TRBJ1-3; 7 nucleotides match TRBD1. CDR1 is MDHEN, CDR2 SYDVKM, per germline. This CDR3 contains 15 residues. Trimming removed 5 bases from V and 8 bases from J; junction bases left unmatched: 12. CDR3 sequence (DNA): TGTGCCAGCAGTAACCGACAGGGTCTCCGGGACACCATATATTTT. Protein: CASSNRQGLRDTIYF.

The count of this clone is one. DNA of the CDR3: TGTGCCAGCAGCCATCACCCTCCGGGACAGGGGGGAGGAGAGACCCAGTACTTC. Amino acids: CASSHHPPGQGGGETQYF. The V gene is TRBV3-1 (or the pseudogene TRBV3-2), the J gene TRBJ2-5; 11 bases are shared with TRBD1. Germline V CDR1 and CDR2: LGHDT, YNNKEL (reference sequence). The trim removed 3 bases at V and 4 bases at J, leaving 13 bases unmatched. The CDR3 loop spans 18 amino acids.

The chain joins TRBV3-1 (or the pseudogene TRBV3-2) to TRBJ2-3, with 7 bases fitting TRBD2. The CDR3 has 15 amino acids. CDR1 and CDR2 (germline): LGHDT, YNNKEL (reference sequence). The trim removed 4 bases at V and 5 bases at J, leaving 9 bases unmatched. The CDR3 DNA reads TGTGCCAGCAGCCCGACGGGGGGACGTCAAGATACGCAGTATTTT. Translated: CASSPTGGRQDTQYF.